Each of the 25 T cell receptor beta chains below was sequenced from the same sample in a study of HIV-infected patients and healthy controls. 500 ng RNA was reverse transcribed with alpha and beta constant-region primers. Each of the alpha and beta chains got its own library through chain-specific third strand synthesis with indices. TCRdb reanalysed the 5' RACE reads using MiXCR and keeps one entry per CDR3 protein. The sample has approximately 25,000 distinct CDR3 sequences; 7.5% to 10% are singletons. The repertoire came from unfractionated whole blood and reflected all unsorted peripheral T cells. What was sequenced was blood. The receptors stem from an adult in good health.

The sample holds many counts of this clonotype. CDR3 amino acids: CASSLVPGNTEAFF. In nucleotides, the CDR3 is TGTGCCAGCAGCTTAGTGCCAGGGAACACTGAAGCTTTCTTT. This chain uses TRBV7-9 with TRBJ1-1, with D uncertain. CDR1 and CDR2 from the germline V gene are SEHNR and FQNEAQ (reference sequence). Trimming left V 1 base short and J 1 base short, with 7 bases between. This CDR3 has 14 amino acids. The complete variable domain, with remaining parts taken from reference TRBV7-9 and TRBJ1-1, reads DTGVSQNPRHKITKRGQNVTFRCDPISEHNRLYWYRQTLGQGPEFLTYFQNEAQLEKSRLLSDRFSAERPKGSFSTLEIQRTEQGDSAMYLCASSLVPGNTEAFFGQGTRLTVV.

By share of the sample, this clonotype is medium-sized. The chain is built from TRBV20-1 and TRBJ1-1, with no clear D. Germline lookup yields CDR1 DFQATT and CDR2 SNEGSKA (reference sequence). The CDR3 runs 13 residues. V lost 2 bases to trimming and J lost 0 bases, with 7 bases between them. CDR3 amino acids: CSARQHMNTEAFF. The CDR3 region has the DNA TGCAGTGCTAGACAGCACATGAACACTGAAGCTTTCTTT.

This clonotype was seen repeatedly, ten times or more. CDR3 sequence: CASSSNRANTEAFF. The CDR3 DNA is TGTGCCAGCAGTTCAAACAGGGCGAACACTGAAGCTTTCTTT. The chain recombines TRBV12-3 or TRBV12-4 with TRBJ1-1; possible D gene TRBD1, 6 bases. The CDR3 runs 14 residues. Between the trimmed V and J ends, which lost 4 bases and 1 base, there was a span of 10 bases.

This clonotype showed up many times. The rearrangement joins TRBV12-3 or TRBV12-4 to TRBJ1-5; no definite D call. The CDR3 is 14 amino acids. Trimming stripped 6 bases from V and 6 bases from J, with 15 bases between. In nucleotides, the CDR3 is TGTGCCAGCAGCCTTGTGGGGATGTCTCAGCCCCAGCATTTT. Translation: CASSLVGMSQPQHF.

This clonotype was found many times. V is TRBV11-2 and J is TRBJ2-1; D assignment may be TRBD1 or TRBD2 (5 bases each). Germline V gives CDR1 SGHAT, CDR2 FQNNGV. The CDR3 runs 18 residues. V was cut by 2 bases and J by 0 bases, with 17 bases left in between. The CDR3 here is CASSLPLMMGTSYNEQFF. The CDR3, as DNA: TGTGCCAGCAGCTTACCCCTGATGATGGGGACCTCCTACAATGAGCAGTTCTTC.

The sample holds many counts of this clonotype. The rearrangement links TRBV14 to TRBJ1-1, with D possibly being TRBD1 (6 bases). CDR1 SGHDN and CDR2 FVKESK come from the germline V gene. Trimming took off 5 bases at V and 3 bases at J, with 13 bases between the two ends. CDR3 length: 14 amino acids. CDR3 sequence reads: CASSGRQVYTEAFF. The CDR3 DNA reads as TGTGCCAGCAGCGGACGACAGGTGTACACTGAAGCTTTCTTT.

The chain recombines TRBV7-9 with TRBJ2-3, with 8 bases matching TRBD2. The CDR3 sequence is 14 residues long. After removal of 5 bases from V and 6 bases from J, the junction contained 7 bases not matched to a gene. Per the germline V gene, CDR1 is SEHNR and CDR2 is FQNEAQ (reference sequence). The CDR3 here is CASSASGGGDTQYF. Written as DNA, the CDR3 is TGTGCCAGCAGCGCGAGCGGGGGCGGTGATACGCAGTATTTT.

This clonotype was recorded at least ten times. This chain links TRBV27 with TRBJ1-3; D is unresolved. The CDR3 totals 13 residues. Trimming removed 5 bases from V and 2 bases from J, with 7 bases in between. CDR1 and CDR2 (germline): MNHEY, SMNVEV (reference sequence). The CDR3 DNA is TGTGCCAGCAGTCCACCTACTGGAAACACCATATATTTT. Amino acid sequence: CASSPPTGNTIYF.

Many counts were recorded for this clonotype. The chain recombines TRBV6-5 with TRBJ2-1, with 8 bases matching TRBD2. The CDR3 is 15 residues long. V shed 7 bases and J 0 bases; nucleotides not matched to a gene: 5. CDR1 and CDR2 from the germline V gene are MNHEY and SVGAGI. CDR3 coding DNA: TGTGCCAGCATTTCCCGGGGGGGCTCCTACAATGAGCAGTTCTTC. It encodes CASISRGGSYNEQFF.

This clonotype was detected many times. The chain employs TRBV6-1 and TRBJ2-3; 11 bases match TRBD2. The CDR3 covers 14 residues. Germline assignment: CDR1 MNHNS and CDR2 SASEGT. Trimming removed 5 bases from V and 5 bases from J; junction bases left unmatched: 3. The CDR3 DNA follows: TGTGCCAGCAGTAGTCTAGCGGGGGGAGATACGCAGTATTTT. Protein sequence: CASSSLAGGDTQYF.

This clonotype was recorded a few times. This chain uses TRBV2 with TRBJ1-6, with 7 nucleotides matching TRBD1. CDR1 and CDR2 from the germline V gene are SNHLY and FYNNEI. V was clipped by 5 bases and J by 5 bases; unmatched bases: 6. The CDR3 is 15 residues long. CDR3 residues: CASSLGTADNSPLHF. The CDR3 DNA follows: TGTGCCAGCAGTCTAGGGACAGCGGATAATTCACCCCTCCACTTT. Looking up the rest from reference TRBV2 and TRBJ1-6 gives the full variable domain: EPEVTQTPSHQVTQMGQEVILRCVPISNHLYFYWYRQILGQKVEFLVSFYNNEISEKSEIFDDQFSVERPDGSNFTLKIRSTKLEDSAMYFCASSLGTADNSPLHFGNGTRLTVT.

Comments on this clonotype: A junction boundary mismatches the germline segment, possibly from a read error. The CDR3 here is CASGLAIRGQHTEAFF. CDR3 sequence (DNA): TGTGCCAGCGGCTTAGCAATCAGGGGGCAACACACTGAAGCTTTCTTT. This chain connects TRBV7-8 to TRBJ1-1; TRBD1 matches at 8 bases. This CDR3 contains 16 residues. The V gene's germline CDR1 is SGHVS and CDR2 FQNEAQ. The whole variable domain, remainder taken from reference TRBV7-8 and TRBJ1-1, is GAGVSQSPRYKVAKRGQDVALRCDPISGHVSLFWYQQALGQGPEFLTYFQNEAQLDKSGLPSDRFFAERPEGSVSTLKIQRTQQEDSAVYLCASGLAIRGQHTEAFFGQGTRLTVV.

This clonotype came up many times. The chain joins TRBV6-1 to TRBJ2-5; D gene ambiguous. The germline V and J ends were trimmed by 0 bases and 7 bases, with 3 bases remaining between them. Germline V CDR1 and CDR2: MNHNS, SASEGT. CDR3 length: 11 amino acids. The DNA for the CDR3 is TGTGCCAGCAGTGAAGCACGGACCCAGTACTTC. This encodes CASSEARTQYF.

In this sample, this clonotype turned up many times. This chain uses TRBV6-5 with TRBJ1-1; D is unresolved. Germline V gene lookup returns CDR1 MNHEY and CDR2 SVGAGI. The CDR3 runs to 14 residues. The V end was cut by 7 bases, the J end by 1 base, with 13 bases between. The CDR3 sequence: CASTFDTTNTEAFF. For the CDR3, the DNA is TGTGCCAGCACCTTCGACACAACGAACACTGAAGCTTTCTTT.

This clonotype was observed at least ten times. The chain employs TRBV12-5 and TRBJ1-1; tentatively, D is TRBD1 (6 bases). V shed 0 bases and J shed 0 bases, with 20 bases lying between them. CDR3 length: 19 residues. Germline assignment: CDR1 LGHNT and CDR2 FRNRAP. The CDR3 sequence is CASGLVQSGAGGMNTEAFF. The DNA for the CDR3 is TGTGCTAGTGGTTTGGTACAGTCGGGGGCTGGGGGTATGAACACTGAAGCTTTCTTT.

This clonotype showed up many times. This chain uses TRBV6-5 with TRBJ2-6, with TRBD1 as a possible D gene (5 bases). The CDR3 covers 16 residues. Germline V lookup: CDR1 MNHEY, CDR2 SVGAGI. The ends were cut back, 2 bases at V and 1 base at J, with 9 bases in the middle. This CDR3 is CASSYQTGSGANVLTF. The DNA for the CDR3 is TGTGCCAGCAGTTACCAAACAGGATCTGGGGCCAACGTCCTGACTTTC.

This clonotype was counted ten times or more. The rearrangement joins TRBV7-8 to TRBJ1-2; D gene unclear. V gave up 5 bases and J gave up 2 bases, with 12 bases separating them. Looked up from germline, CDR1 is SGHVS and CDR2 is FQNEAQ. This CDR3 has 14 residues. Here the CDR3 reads CASSTRAGNYGYTF. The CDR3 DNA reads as TGTGCCAGCAGCACCCGGGCCGGGAACTATGGCTACACCTTC.

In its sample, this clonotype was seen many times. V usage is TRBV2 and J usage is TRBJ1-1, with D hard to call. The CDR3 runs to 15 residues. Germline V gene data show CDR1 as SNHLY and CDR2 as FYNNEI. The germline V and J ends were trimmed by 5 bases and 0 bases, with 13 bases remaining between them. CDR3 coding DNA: TGTGCCAGCAGTTCCCACGGAGGTATGAACACTGAAGCTTTCTTT. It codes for CASSSHGGMNTEAFF.

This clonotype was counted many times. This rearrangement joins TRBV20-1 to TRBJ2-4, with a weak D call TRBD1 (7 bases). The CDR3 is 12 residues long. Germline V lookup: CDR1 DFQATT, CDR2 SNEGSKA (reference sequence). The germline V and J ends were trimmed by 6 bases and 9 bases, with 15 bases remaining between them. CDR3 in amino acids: CSASRQGGIQYF. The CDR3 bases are TGCAGTGCCTCCAGACAGGGAGGCATTCAGTACTTC.

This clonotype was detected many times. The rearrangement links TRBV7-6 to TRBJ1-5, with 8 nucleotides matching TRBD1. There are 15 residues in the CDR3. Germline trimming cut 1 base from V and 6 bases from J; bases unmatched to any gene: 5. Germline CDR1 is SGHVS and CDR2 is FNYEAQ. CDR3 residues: CASSLGQGAGQPQHF. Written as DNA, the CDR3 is TGTGCCAGCAGCTTAGGGCAGGGGGCCGGTCAGCCCCAGCATTTT.

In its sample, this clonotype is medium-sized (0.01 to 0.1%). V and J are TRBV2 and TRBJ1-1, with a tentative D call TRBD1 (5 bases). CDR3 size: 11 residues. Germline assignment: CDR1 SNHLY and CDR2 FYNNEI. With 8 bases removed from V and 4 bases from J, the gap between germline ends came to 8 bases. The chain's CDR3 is CASGDGTEAFF. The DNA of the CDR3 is TGTGCCAGCGGGGACGGCACTGAAGCTTTCTTT.

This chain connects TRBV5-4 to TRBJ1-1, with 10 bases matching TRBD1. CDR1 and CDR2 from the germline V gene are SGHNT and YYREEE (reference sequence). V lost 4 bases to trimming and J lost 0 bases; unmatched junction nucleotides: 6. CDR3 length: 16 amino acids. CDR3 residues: CASSGRDRGMNTEAFF. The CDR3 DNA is TGTGCCAGCAGCGGAAGGGACAGGGGAATGAACACTGAAGCTTTCTTT.

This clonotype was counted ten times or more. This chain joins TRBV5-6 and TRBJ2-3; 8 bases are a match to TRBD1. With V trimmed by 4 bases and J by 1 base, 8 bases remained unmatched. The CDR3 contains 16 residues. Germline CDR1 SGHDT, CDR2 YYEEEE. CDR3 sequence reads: CASSAPRGRGTDTQYF. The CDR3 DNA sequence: TGTGCCAGCAGCGCCCCCAGGGGGCGGGGCACAGATACGCAGTATTTT.

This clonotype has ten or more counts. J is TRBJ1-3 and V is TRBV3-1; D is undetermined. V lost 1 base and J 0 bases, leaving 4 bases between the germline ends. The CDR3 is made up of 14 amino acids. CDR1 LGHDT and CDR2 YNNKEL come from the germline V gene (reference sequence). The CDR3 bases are TGTGCCAGCAGCCAAGTGCGCTCTGGAAACACCATATATTTT. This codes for CASSQVRSGNTIYF.

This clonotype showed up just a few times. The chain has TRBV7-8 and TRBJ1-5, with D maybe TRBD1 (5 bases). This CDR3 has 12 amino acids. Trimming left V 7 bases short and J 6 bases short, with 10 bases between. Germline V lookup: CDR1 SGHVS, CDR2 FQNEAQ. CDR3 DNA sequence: TGTGCCAGCACTGACGACAGTCAGCCCCAGCATTTT. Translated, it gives CASTDDSQPQHF.